This T cell receptor (beta chain) appears in the sequencing data of a study of CD8 T cells in ankylosing spondylitis. Using quantitative 5'-RACE with molecular barcodes, the authors made TCR beta libraries. TCRdb reprocessed the 5' RACE reads via MiXCR and lists one record per CDR3 protein. The sample lists a few hundred thousand distinct CDR3 sequences, approximately 20% occurring once. Findings of the study overall: Several highly homologous variants made up a TCR beta motif that seemed to typify ankylosing spondylitis blood. Earlier work had already found some motif variants in reactive arthritis synovial fluid and blood.

Per germline, CDR1 KGHSY and CDR2 FQNENV. Deletions cut 0 bases from V and 1 base from J, with 6 bases between. This CDR3 contains 14 residues. Comments on this clonotype: Its antigen is not known.

Sequenced material: blood, either unsorted or a sorted T cell fraction (not recorded which). The TCR originated in a male donor with ankylosing spondylitis. The chain links TRBV16 to TRBJ1-1; D is undetermined. The DNA of the CDR3 is TGTGCCAGCAGCCAATCGGCGGGGAACACTGAAGCTTTCTTT. Amino acid sequence: CASSQSAGNTEAFF.